These 3 T cell receptor beta chains were sequenced from one sample in a study of technical replicates of blood from four donors. The data were produced by immunoSEQ multiplex PCR, yet TCRdb's version contains in-frame clones alone and is incomplete. The sample includes under 90,000 clones, 96% of them seen just once. Sample: T cells isolated from PBMCs. The origin of the receptors is a human donor in good health.

J is TRBJ2-7 and V is TRBV19; 8 nucleotides match TRBD1. Germline CDR1 reads LNHDA; CDR2 reads SQIVND (reference sequence). J was trimmed by 5 bases and V by 6 bases; bases with no gene match: 9. CDR3 length: 14 amino acids. The CDR3 loop is CASSNPGGLNEQYF. In DNA form, the CDR3 reads TGTGCCAGTAGCAACCCAGGGGGCTTGAACGAGCAGTACTTC.

The chain recombines TRBV7-9 with TRBJ2-1, with 8 bases aligning to TRBD2. The CDR3 totals 15 residues. Germline values: CDR1 SEHNR, CDR2 FQNEAQ (reference sequence). V gave up 8 bases and J gave up 4 bases; unmatched junction bases: 10. CDR3 amino acids: CASLPIREGYNEQFF. The CDR3 DNA reads as TGTGCCAGCCTCCCCATCCGGGAGGGGTACAATGAGCAGTTCTTC.

The J gene is TRBJ1-4, the V gene TRBV2; TRBD1 agrees at 7 bases. The trim removed 6 bases at V and 6 bases at J, leaving 13 bases unmatched. CDR3 length: 16 amino acids. The germline gives CDR1 SNHLY, CDR2 FYNNEI. The CDR3 sequence is CASSANRGRPYEKLFF. The CDR3 DNA reads as TGTGCCAGCAGCGCAAACAGGGGACGACCGTATGAAAAACTGTTTTTT.